This T cell receptor beta chain derives from a study of blood T cell repertoires in COVID-19 (dated by TCRdb to 2020 to 2021). Turning to the overall study: Collaborator samples came from the United States, Italy and Spain and covered acute and convalescent phases of COVID-19. A de-identified subject ID, COVID-19 status, age in years and sex were almost always included in the sample metadata. The repertoires were released in a freely available public database intended as a resource for research on the immune response to SARS-CoV-2. HLA class I and class II types, where available, came from metadata supplied by the sample provider rather than from assay-based typing. The samples were drawn from the first 160 participants of the ongoing ImmuneRACE study and from under 1,500 subjects provided by 6 global collaborators. The material from the prospective study consisted of cDNA or gDNA derived from T cells, B-cell-depleted T cells, or PBMCs. Deeply sampled blood TCRbeta repertoires from subjects exposed to, actively infected with, or recovered from COVID-19 were included in the dataset.

This clone was seen ten or more times. Which antigen it targets is not known. Base quality data are lacking; no much larger clone is found one base away. Participants in the prospective study were aged roughly 18 to 100 years, lived in 24 United States geographic areas, and enrolled through a virtual design. In the prospective study, participants were assigned to cohorts based on the clinical history participants reported in a screening survey and a study questionnaire. Each participant in the prospective study had whole blood, serum and a nasopharyngeal or oropharyngeal swab collected by mobile phlebotomists. Prospective study participants could optionally give additional blood draws and questionnaires over a 2-month period. Before DNA extraction, prospective study blood samples were shipped either frozen or at room temperature. Study-level results and caveats: The amount of clinical and demographic metadata varied by source and participant and was provided uncurated.

The germline ends are 11 bases apart after V is trimmed by 5 bases and J by 1 base. The CDR3 covers 15 residues, taking in both the cysteine and the phenylalanine. Solely the CDR3 DNA is kept, with 45 bases framed from the first base. CDR1 and CDR2 were assigned from the germline V gene as SGHVS and FNYEAQ. TCRbeta CDR3 regions were amplified from genomic DNA by means of the immunoSEQ Assay, a bias-controlled multiplex PCR. The authors processed their data as follows. Nucleated cell counts per sample were estimated from amplification of reference gene primers within the assay. Sequence reads were collapsed and filtered to measure the absolute abundance of every unique TCRbeta CDR3 rearrangement. For each sample, productive Simpson clonality was calculated as the square root of Simpson's diversity index over productive rearrangements. In its TCRdb copy, this immuneACCESS table keeps in-frame sequences only and misses some clones. Where compared with another copy, unresolved V genes explain less than half of these, and the others have no known cause. Clone size and V and J calls were adopted from that table, with D and trimming inferred from the DNA. This sample gives around 180,000 clones in total; roughly nine tenths of them show up just once. The top ten clones comprise around 2.3% of the sample.

The clonotype originates from a woman in her thirties or forties with acute COVID-19. The material sequenced was PBMCs or T cells enriched from blood (not recorded which). The chain joins TRBV7-6 to TRBJ2-2; a tentative D match to TRBD1 spans 6 bases. This receptor carries the CDR3 CASSPTGQNTGELFF. The base sequence is TGTGCCAGCAGCCCGACGGGACAGAACACCGGGGAGCTGTTTTTT.